This TCR beta chain was documented in a study of tumor and adjacent non-tumor tissue in lung cancer. Study summary: There were around 11 adenocarcinoma, a couple of squamous cell carcinoma and 1 small cell lung cancer cases. Patients were aged about 30 to 80, about 10 men and about five women, stage I to III.

TCRbeta libraries were built with three rounds of nested PCR, modified from ARM-PCR. TCRdb fed the multiplex PCR reads into MiXCR, producing one record per CDR3 protein. The sample has about 90,000 distinct CDR3 sequences; under 80% are singletons. This sample's RNA came from whole unsorted tissue. The normal lung tissue was taken more than 3 cm from the tumor edge. V was cut by 11 bases and J by 5 bases, with 21 bases left in between. Germline V gene sequence: CDR1 SGHAT, CDR2 FQNNGV. The CDR3 is 14 residues long. The sample comprised distant non-tumor lung tissue. The clonotype comes from a woman aged 45-59 years with non-small cell lung cancer. This rearrangement joins TRBV11-2 to TRBJ1-1, with unresolved D. The CDR3 protein is CAGNLLTLGTEAFF. The CDR3 nucleotides read TGTGCCGGCAACTTGCTAACGCTGGGAACTGAAGCTTTCTTT. The full variable domain, in which reference TRBV11-2 and TRBJ1-1 provide the parts outside the CDR3, is EAGVAQSPRYKIIEKRQSVAFWCNPISGHATLYWYQQILGQGPKLLIQFQNNGVVDDSQLPKDRFSAERLKGVDSTLKIQPAKLEDSAVYLCAGNLLTLGTEAFFGQGTRLTVV.